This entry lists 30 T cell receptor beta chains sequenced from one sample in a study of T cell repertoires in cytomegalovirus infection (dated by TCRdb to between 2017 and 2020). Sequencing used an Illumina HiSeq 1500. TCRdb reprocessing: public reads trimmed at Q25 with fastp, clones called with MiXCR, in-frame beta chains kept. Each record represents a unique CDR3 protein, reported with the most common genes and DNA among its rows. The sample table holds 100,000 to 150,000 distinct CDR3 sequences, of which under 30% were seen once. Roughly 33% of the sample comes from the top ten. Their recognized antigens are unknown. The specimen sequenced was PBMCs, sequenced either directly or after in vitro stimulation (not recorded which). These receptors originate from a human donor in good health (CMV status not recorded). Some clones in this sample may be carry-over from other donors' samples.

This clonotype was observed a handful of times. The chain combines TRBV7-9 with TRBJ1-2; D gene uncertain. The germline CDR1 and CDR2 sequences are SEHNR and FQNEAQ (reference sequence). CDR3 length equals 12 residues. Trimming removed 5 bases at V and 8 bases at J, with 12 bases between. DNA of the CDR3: TGTGCCAGCAGCATAGGGTCTACCGGCTACACCTTC. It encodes CASSIGSTGYTF. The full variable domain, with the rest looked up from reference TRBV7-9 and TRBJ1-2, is DTGVSQNPRHKITKRGQNVTFRCDPISEHNRLYWYRQTLGQGPEFLTYFQNEAQLEKSRLLSDRFSAERPKGSFSTLEIQRTEQGDSAMYLCASSIGSTGYTFGSGTRLTVV.

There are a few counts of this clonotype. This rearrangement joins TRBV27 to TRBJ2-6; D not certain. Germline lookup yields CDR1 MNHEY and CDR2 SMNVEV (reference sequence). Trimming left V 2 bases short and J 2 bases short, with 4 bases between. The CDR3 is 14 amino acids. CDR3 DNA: TGTGCCAGCAGTTTACTTACTGGGGCCAACGTCCTGACTTTC. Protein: CASSLLTGANVLTF.

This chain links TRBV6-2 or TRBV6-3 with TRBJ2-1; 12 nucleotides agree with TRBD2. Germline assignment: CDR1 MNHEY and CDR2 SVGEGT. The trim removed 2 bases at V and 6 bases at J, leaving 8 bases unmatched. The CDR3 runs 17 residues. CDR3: CASSYAAGLAGSNEQFF. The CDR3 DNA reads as TGTGCCAGCAGTTACGCCGCCGGACTAGCGGGAAGCAATGAGCAGTTCTTC.

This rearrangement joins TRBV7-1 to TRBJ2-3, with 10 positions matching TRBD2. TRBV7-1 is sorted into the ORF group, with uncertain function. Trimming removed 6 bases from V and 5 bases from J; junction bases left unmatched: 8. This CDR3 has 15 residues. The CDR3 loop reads CASSSLAGEEDTQYF. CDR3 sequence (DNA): TGTGCCAGCAGTTCTCTAGCGGGAGAAGAAGATACGCAGTATTTT.

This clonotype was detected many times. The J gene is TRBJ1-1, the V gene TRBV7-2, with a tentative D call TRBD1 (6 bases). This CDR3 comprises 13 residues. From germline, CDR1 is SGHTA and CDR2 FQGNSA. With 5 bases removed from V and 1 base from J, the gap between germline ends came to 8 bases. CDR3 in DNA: TGTGCCAGCAGCGAGGACAGGAACACTGAAGCTTTCTTT. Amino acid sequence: CASSEDRNTEAFF.

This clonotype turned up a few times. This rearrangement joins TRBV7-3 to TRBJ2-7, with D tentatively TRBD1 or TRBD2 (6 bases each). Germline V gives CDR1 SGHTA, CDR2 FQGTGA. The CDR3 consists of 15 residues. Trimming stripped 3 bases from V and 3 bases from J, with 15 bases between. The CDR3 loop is CASSFEEGGYYEQYF. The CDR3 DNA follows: TGTGCCAGCAGCTTTGAGGAGGGGGGATACTACGAGCAGTACTTC. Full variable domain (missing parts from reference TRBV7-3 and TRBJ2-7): GAGVSQTPSNKVTEKGKYVELRCDPISGHTALYWYRQSLGQGPEFLIYFQGTGAADDSGLPNDRFFAVRPEGSVSTLKIQRTERGDSAVYLCASSFEEGGYYEQYFGPGTRLTVT.

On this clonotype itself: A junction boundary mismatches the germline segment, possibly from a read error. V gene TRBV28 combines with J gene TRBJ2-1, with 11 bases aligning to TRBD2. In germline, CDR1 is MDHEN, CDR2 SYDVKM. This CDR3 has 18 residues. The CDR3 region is CASSFGELAGVPYNERFF. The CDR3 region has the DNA TGTGCCAGCAGTTTCGGGGAACTAGCGGGAGTCCCGTACAATGAGCGGTTCTTC.

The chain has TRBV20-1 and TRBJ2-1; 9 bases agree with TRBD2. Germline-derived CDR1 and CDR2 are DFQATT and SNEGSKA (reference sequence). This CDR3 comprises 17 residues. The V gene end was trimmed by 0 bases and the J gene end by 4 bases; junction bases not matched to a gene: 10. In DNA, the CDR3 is TGCAGTGCTAGAGATACCAGGAGTAGCGGGAGATACAATGAGCAGTTCTTC. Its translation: CSARDTRSSGRYNEQFF.

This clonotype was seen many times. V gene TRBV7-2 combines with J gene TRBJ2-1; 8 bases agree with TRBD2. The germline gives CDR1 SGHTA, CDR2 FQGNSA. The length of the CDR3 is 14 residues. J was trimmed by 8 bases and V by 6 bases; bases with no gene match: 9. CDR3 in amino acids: CASSPPGGRYEQFF. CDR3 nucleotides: TGTGCCAGCAGTCCTCCGGGGGGGCGGTATGAGCAGTTCTTC.

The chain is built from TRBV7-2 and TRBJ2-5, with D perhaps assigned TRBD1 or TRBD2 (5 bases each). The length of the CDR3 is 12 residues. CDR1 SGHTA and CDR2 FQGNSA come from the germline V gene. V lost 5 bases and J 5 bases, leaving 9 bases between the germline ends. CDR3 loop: CASSRGVETQYF. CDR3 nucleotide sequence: TGTGCCAGCAGCCGAGGGGTGGAGACCCAGTACTTC.

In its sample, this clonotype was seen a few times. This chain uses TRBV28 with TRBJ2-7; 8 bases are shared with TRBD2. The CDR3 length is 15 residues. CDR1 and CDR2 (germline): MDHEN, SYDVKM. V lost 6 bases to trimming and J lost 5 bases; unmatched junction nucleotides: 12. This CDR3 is CASRLYGRAPDEQYF. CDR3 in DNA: TGTGCCAGCAGACTTTACGGGAGGGCCCCCGACGAGCAGTACTTC.

As DNA, the CDR3 is TGTGCCAGCAGTGGGATAACGGAAGCTTTCTTT. Its protein is CASSGITEAFF. The chain couples TRBV25-1 to TRBJ1-1; D not resolved. The germline V and J ends were trimmed by 4 bases and 8 bases, with 8 bases remaining between them. This CDR3 spans 11 amino acids. Germline V gives CDR1 MGHDK, CDR2 SYGVNS.

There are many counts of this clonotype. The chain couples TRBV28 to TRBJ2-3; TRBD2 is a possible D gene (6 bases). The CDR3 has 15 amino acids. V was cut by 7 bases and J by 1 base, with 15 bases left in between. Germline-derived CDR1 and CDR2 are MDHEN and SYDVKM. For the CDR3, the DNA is TGTGCCAGCATCGAACGGGAGAGCGGCACAGATACGCAGTATTTT. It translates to CASIERESGTDTQYF.

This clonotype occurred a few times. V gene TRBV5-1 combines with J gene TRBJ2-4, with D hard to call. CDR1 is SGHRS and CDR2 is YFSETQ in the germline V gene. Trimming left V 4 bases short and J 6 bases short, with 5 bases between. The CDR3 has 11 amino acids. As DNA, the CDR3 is TGCGCCAGCAGCATGGGAAACATTCAGTACTTC. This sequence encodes CASSMGNIQYF.

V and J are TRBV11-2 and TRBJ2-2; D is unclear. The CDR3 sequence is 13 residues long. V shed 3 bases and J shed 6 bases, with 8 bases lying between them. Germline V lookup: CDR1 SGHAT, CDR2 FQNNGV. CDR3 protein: CASSFVVSGELFF. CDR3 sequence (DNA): TGTGCCAGCAGCTTTGTAGTTTCCGGGGAGCTGTTTTTT.

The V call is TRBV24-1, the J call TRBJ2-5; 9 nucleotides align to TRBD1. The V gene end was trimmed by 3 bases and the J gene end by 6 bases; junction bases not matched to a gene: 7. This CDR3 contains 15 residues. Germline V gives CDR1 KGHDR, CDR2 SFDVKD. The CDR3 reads CATSDPGQGLQTQYF. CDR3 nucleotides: TGTGCCACCAGTGATCCGGGACAGGGTCTCCAGACCCAGTACTTC.

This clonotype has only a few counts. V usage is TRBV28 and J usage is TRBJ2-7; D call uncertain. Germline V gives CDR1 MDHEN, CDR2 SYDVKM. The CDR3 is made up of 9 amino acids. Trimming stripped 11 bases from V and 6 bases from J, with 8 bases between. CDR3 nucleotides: TGTGCCGGAACGGGCGAGCAGTACTTC. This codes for CAGTGEQYF.

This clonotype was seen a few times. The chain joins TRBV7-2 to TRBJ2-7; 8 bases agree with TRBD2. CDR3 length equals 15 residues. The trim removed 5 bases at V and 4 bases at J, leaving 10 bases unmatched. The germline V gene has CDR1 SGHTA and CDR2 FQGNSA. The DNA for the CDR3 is TGTGCCAGCAGCCACCGACTAGCGCCGACTTACGAGCAGTACTTC. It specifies CASSHRLAPTYEQYF.

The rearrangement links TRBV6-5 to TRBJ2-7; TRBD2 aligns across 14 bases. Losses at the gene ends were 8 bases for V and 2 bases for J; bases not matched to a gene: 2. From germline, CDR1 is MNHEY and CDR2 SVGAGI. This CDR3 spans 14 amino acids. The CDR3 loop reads CASGLAGGPYEQYF. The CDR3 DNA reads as TGTGCCAGCGGACTAGCGGGAGGCCCCTACGAGCAGTACTTC.

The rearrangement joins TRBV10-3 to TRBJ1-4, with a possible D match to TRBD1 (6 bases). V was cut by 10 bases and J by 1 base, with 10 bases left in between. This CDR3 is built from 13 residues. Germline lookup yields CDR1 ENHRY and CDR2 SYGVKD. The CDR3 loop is CASTRGTNEKLFF. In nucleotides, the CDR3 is TGTGCCAGTACCAGGGGAACTAATGAAAAACTGTTTTTT.

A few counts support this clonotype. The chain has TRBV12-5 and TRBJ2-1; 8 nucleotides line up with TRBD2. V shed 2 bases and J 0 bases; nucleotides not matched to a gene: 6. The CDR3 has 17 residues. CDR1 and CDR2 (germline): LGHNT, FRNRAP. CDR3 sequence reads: CASGLTLAGRSYNEQFF. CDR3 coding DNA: TGTGCTAGTGGTTTGACTCTAGCGGGCCGCTCCTACAATGAGCAGTTCTTC.

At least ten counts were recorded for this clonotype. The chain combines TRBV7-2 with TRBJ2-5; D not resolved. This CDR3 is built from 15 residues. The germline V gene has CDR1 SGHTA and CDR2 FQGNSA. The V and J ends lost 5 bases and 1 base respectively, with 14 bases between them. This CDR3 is CASSRTPVSQETQYF. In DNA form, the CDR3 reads TGTGCCAGCAGCCGAACCCCCGTAAGCCAAGAGACCCAGTACTTC.

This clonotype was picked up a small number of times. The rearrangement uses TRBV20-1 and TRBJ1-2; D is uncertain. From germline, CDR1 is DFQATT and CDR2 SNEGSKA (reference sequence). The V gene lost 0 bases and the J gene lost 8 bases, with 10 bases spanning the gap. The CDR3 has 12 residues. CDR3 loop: CSARDRAVGYTF. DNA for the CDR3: TGCAGTGCTAGAGATAGGGCAGTAGGCTACACCTTC.

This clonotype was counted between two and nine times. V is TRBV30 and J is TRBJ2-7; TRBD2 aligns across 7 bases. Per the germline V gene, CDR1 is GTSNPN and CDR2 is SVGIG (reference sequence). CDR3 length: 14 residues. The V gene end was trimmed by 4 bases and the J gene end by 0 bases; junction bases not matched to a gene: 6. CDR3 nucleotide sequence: TGTGCCTGGAAACCCAGCGGGACCTCCTACGAGCAGTACTTC. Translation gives CAWKPSGTSYEQYF.

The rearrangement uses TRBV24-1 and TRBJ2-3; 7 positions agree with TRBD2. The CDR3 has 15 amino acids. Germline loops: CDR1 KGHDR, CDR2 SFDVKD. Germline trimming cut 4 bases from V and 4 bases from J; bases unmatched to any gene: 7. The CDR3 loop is CATSDLAGVPDTQYF. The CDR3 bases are TGTGCCACCAGTGACCTGGCGGGAGTCCCAGATACGCAGTATTTT.

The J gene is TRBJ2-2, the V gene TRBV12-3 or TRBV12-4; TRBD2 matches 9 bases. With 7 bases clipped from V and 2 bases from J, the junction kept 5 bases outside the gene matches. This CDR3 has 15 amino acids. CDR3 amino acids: CASIRGTSNTGELFF. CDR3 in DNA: TGTGCCAGCATCCGAGGGACTAGCAACACCGGGGAGCTGTTTTTT.

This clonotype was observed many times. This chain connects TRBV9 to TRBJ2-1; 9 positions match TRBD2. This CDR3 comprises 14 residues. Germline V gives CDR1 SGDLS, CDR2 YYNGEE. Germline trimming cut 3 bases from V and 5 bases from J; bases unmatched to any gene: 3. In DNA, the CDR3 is TGTGCCAGCAGCGCGACTAGCGGACACAATGAGCAGTTCTTC. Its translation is CASSATSGHNEQFF.

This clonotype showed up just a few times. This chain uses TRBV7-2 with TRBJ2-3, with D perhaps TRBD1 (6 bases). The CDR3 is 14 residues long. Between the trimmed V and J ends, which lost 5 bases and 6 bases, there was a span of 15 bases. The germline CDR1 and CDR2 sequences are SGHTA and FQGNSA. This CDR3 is CASSQGLALDTQYF. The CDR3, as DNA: TGTGCCAGCAGCCAGGGGTTGGCCCTGGATACGCAGTATTTT.

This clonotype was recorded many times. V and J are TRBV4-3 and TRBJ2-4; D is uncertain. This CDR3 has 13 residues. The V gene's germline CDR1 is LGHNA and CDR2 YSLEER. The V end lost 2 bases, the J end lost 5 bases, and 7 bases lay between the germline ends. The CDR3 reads CASSQQTQNIQYF. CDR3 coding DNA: TGCGCCAGCAGCCAACAGACACAAAACATTCAGTACTTC.

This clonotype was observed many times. The CDR3 region has the DNA TGTGCCAGCAGCCCTCGACTAGCGGGGCGGACTAGCACAGATACGCAGTATTTT. Residues: CASSPRLAGRTSTDTQYF. This chain links TRBV7-8 with TRBJ2-3; 11 bases match TRBD2. The V gene's germline CDR1 is SGHVS and CDR2 FQNEAQ. With 5 bases clipped from V and 0 bases from J, the junction kept 10 bases outside the gene matches. This CDR3 contains 18 residues.